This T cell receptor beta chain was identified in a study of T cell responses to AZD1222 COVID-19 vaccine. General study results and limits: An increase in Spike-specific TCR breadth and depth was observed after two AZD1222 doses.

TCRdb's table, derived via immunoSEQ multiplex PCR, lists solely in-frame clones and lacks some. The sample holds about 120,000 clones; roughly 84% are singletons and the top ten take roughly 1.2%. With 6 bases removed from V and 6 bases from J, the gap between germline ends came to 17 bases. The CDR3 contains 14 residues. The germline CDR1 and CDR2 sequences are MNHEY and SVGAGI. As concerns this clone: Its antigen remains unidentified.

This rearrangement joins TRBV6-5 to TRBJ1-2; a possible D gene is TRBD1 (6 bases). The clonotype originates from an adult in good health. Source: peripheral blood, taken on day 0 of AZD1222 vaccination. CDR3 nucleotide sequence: TGTGCCAGCAGGAAACAGGGCTCAATAGATGGCTACACCTTC. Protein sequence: CASRKQGSIDGYTF.